A selection of T cell receptor beta chains follows, all from one sample in a study of blood T cell repertoires in COVID-19. Here immunoSEQ multiplex PCR was the method, and the copy in TCRdb shows in-frame clones only, minus some. The sample consists of about 320,000 clones, nearly 90% of them appearing once. Sequencing input: PBMCs or T cells enriched from blood (not recorded which). These receptor sequences come from a woman aged 25 to 39 who had recovered from COVID-19. Both conserved end residues are trimmed from each CDR3. Fields, in order: V gene, J gene, CDR3 protein.

V: TRBV6-5
J: TRBJ1-5
CDR3: ASNFRGSEPQH

V: TRBV6-5
J: TRBJ1-2
CDR3: ASSPGQGRRGYT

V: TRBV19
J: TRBJ2-5
CDR3: ASMASGGAETQY

V: TRBV5-6
J: TRBJ2-2
CDR3: ASRLTGGAYTGELF

V: TRBV19
J: TRBJ2-3
CDR3: AASSGQGLAGITDTQY

V: TRBV18
J: TRBJ1-4
CDR3: ASSPRSGEKLF

V: TRBV9
J: TRBJ2-2
CDR3: ASSVGAGRETGELF

V: TRBV9
J: TRBJ1-3
CDR3: ASSASPTGGNTIY

V: TRBV10-3
J: TRBJ1-1
CDR3: AISEHQGNTEAF

V: TRBV10-3
J: TRBJ2-5
CDR3: AISEGRGETQY

V: TRBV3-1/TRBV3-2
J: TRBJ1-3
CDR3: ASSQGTGNGNTIY

V: TRBV19
J: TRBJ2-2
CDR3: ASTPTAGGSTGELF

V: TRBV6-5
J: TRBJ2-1
CDR3: ASIFSQVYNEQF

V: TRBV5-4
J: TRBJ2-3
CDR3: ASSPTSGGTTDTQY

V: TRBV7-9
J: TRBJ1-5
CDR3: ASSRGGAGQPQH

V: TRBV28
J: TRBJ2-5
CDR3: ASSNLGLTGETQY

V: TRBV25-1
J: TRBJ1-5
CDR3: ASSENRQGASGNQPQH

V: TRBV19
J: TRBJ2-7
CDR3: ASSPLGASGEQY

V: TRBV13
J: TRBJ1-2
CDR3: ASSQDRGGYGYT

V: TRBV9
J: TRBJ1-1
CDR3: ASSAGQTNTEAF

V: TRBV14
J: TRBJ2-1
CDR3: ASSRAGSLVNEQF

V: TRBV7-3
J: TRBJ1-1
CDR3: ASSLSGRDEAF

V: TRBV9
J: TRBJ1-4
CDR3: ASSARQGAFANEKLF

V: TRBV30
J: TRBJ1-5
CDR3: AWSELQGVRNQPQH

V: TRBV6-2/TRBV6-3
J: TRBJ1-1
CDR3: ASSPQWTPEAF

V: TRBV6-4
J: TRBJ2-1
CDR3: ASSRVAGGNEQF

V: TRBV4-1
J: TRBJ2-2
CDR3: ASSQVGGTGELF

V: TRBV9
J: TRBJ1-4
CDR3: ASSPYRVQNEKLF

V: TRBV5-1
J: TRBJ1-2
CDR3: ASSLQVSNYGYT

V: TRBV27
J: TRBJ2-7
CDR3: ASSLWRGEGLYEQY

V: TRBV6-5
J: TRBJ1-2
CDR3: ASSLYGYT

V: TRBV10-3
J: TRBJ1-3
CDR3: AISGTDSGNTIY

V: TRBV7-9
J: TRBJ2-3
CDR3: ASSLDRAGTDTQY

V: TRBV3-1/TRBV3-2
J: TRBJ1-2
CDR3: ASRKEGRGYT

V: TRBV19
J: TRBJ2-2
CDR3: ASSRQGGPSGELF

V: TRBV6-5
J: TRBJ2-5
CDR3: ASSPRNLAGSQY

V: TRBV19
J: TRBJ2-7
CDR3: ASSFFSGTSTPEQY

V: TRBV19
J: TRBJ1-6
CDR3: ASSQGDTRPDNSPLH

V: TRBV10-3
J: TRBJ1-5
CDR3: AIRAGQGEDQPQH

V: TRBV6-5
J: TRBJ1-5
CDR3: ASLDSYSNQPQH

V: TRBV5-1
J: TRBJ1-5
CDR3: ASSAGVEGQPQH

V: TRBV30
J: TRBJ2-7
CDR3: AWSVGPGWPSYEQY

V: TRBV9
J: TRBJ2-1
CDR3: ASSHIPRGGPGEQF

V: TRBV19
J: TRBJ2-1
CDR3: ASSMGSGGLHNEQF

V: TRBV2
J: TRBJ2-4
CDR3: ASSEAHLAKNIQY

V: TRBV7-9
J: TRBJ2-5
CDR3: ASSSRGGGETQY

V: TRBV2
J: TRBJ1-2
CDR3: ASKRDRRDGYT

V: TRBV5-1
J: TRBJ2-3
CDR3: ASSLVPAGLTDTQY

V: TRBV6-5
J: TRBJ1-6
CDR3: ASSYVAGAGPLH

V: TRBV7-2
J: TRBJ1-2
CDR3: ASSQAQGRRGYT

V: TRBV30
J: TRBJ1-2
CDR3: AWSVRAGQGFGYT

V: TRBV9
J: TRBJ2-1
CDR3: ASTPRAQAGGRNEQF

V: TRBV27
J: TRBJ2-1
CDR3: ASSLNSYNEQF

V: TRBV10-3
J: TRBJ1-1
CDR3: AIGKPLTPAF

V: TRBV27
J: TRBJ1-1
CDR3: ASSSAVARANTEAF

V: TRBV5-1
J: TRBJ2-7
CDR3: ASSSNQGPQY

V: TRBV27
J: TRBJ2-2
CDR3: ASSTRDTGELF